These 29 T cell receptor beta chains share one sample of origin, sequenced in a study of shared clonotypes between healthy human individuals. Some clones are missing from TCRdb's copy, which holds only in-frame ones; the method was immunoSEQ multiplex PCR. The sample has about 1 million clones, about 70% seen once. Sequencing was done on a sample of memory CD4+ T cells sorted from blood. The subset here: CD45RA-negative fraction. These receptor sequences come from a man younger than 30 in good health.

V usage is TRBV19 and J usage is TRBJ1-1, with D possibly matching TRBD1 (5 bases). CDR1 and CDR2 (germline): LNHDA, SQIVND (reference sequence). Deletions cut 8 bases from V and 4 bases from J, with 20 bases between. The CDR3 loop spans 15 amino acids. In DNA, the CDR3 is TGTGCCAGTCGCTACAAAAATTACGGGGGCACTGAAGCTTTCTTT. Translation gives CASRYKNYGGTEAFF.

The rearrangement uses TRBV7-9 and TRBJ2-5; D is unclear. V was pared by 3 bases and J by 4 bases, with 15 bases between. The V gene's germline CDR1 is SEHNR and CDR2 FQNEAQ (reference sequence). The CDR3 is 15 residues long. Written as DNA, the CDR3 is TGTGCCAGCAGCTTGGACGGGTCCCGGCGAGAGACCCAGTACTTC. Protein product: CASSLDGSRRETQYF. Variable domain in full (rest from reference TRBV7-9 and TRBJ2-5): DTGVSQNPRHKITKRGQNVTFRCDPISEHNRLYWYRQTLGQGPEFLTYFQNEAQLEKSRLLSDRFSAERPKGSFSTLEIQRTEQGDSAMYLCASSLDGSRRETQYFGPGTRLLVL.

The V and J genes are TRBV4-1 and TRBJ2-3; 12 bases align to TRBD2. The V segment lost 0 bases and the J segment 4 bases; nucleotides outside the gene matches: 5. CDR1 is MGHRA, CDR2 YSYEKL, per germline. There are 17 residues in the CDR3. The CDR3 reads CASSQDDLAGGSDTQYF. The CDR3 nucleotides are TGCGCCAGCAGCCAAGATGACCTAGCGGGGGGGTCAGATACGCAGTATTTT.

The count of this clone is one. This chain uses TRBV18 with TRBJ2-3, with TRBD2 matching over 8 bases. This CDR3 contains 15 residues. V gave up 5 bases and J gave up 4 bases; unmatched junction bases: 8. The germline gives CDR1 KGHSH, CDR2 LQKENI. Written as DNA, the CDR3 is TGTGCCAGCTCAACCCGACTAGCGCCACCAGATACGCAGTATTTT. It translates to CASSTRLAPPDTQYF.

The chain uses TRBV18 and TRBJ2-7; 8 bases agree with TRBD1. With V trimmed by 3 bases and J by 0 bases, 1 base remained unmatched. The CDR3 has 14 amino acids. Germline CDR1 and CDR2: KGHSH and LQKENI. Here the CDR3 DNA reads TGTGCCAGCTCACCGGGACAGGACTCCTACGAGCAGTACTTC. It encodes CASSPGQDSYEQYF.

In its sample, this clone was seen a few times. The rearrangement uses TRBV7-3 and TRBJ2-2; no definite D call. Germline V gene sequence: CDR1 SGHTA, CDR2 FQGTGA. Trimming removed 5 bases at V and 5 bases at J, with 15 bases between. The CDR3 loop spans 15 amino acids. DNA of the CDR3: TGTGCCAGCAGCCCACAATCAAGGGAAACCGGGGAGCTGTTTTTT. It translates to CASSPQSRETGELFF.

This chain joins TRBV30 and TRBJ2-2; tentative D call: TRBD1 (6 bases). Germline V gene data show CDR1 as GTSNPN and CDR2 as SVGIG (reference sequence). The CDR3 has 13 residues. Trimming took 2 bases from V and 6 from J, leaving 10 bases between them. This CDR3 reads CAWSSDRSGELFF. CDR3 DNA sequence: TGTGCCTGGAGTAGTGACAGGTCCGGGGAGCTGTTTTTT.

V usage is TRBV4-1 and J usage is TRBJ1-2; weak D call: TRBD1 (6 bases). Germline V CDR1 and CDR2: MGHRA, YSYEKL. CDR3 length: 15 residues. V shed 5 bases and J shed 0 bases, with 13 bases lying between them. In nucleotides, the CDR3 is TGCGCCAGCAGCTTCCAGACAGGACCTAACTATGGCTACACCTTC. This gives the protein CASSFQTGPNYGYTF.

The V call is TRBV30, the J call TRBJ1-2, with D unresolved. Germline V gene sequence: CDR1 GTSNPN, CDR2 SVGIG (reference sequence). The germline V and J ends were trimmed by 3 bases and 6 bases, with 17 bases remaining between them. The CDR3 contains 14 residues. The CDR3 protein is CAWRGPRTLDGYTF. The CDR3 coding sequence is TGTGCCTGGAGAGGTCCTAGGACGCTCGATGGCTACACCTTC.

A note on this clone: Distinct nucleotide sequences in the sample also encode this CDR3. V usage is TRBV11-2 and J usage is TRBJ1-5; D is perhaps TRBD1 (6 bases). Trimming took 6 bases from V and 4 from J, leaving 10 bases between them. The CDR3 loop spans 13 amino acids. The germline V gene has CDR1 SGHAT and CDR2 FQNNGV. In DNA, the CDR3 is TGTGCCAGCAGTCAGCAGGGGAATCAGCCCCAGCATTTT. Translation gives CASSQQGNQPQHF. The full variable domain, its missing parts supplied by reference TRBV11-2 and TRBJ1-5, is EAGVAQSPRYKIIEKRQSVAFWCNPISGHATLYWYQQILGQGPKLLIQFQNNGVVDDSQLPKDRFSAERLKGVDSTLKIQPAKLEDSAVYLCASSQQGNQPQHFGDGTRLSIL.

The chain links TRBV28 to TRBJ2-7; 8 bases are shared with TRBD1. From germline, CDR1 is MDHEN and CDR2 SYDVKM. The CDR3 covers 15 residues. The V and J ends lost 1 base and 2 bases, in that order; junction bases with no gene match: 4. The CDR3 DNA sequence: TGTGCCAGCAGTTTATCCGTACAGGGGGCCTACGAGCAGTACTTC. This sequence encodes CASSLSVQGAYEQYF.

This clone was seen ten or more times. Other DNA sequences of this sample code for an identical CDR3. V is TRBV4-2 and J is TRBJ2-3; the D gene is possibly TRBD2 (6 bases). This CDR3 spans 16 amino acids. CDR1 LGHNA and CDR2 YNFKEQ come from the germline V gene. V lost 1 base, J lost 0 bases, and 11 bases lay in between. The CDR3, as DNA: TGTGCCAGCAGCCAAGTCTTCCTAGCGAGCACAGATACGCAGTATTTT. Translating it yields CASSQVFLASTDTQYF.

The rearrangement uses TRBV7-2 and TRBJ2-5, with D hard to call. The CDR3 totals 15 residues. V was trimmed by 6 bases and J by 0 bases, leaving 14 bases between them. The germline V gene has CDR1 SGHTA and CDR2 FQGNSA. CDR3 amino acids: CASSSNGQYQETQYF. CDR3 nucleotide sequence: TGTGCCAGCAGTTCAAACGGGCAGTACCAAGAGACCCAGTACTTC.

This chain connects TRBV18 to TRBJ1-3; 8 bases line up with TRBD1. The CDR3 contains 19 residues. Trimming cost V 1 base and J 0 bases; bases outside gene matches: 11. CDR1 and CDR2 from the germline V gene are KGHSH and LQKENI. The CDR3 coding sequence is TGTGCCAGCTCACCACAGGGACAGGCTCCCTCCTCCTCTGGAAACACCATATATTTT. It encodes CASSPQGQAPSSSGNTIYF.

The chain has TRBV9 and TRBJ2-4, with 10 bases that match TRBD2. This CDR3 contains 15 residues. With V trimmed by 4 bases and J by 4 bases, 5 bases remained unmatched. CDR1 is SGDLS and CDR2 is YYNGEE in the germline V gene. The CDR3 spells CASSSPGLAKNIQYF. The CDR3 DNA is TGTGCCAGCAGCTCCCCGGGACTAGCGAAAAACATTCAGTACTTC.

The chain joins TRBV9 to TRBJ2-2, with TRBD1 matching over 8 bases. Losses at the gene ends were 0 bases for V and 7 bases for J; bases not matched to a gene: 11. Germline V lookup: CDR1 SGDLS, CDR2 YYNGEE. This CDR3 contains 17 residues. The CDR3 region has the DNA TGTGCCAGCAGCGTAGAGCCCGGAGGCAGGGGGCTCGGGGAGCTGTTTTTT. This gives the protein CASSVEPGGRGLGELFF.

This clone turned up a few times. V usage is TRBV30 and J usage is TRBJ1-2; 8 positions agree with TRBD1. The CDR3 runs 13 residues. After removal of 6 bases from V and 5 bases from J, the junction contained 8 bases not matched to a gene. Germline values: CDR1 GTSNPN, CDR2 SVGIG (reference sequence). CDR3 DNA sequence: TGTGCCTGCTTAGAAACAGGGGGGTATGGCTACACCTTC. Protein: CACLETGGYGYTF. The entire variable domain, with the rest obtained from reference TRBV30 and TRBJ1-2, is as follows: SQTIHQWPATLVQPVGSPLSLECTVEGTSNPNLYWYRQAAGRGLQLLFYSVGIGQISSEVPQNLSASRPQDRQFILSSKKLLLSDSGFYLCACLETGGYGYTFGSGTRLTVV.

Here the CDR3 DNA reads TGTGCCAGTAGTACCCTTGGGGGGGGCGAGCAGTACTTC. This translates into CASSTLGGGEQYF. The rearrangement uses TRBV19 and TRBJ2-7, with 7 bases that match TRBD2. The V and J ends lost 4 bases and 6 bases, in that order; junction bases with no gene match: 6. The CDR3 covers 13 residues. Germline CDR1 LNHDA, CDR2 SQIVND (reference sequence).

CDR3 protein: CSPGVGDTQYF. As DNA, the CDR3 is TGCAGTCCAGGGGTAGGAGATACGCAGTATTTT. This sequence joins TRBV20-1 and TRBJ2-3, with D possibly TRBD1 on 6 matching bases. Germline-derived CDR1 and CDR2 are DFQATT and SNEGSKA (reference sequence). There are 11 residues in the CDR3. Trimming left V 8 bases short and J 5 bases short, with 11 bases between.

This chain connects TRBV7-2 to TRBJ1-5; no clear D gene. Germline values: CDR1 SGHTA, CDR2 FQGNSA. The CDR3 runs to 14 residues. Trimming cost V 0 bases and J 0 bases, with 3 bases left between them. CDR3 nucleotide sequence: TGTGCCAGCAGCTTAGCGAGTAGCAATCAGCCCCAGCATTTT. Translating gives CASSLASSNQPQHF.

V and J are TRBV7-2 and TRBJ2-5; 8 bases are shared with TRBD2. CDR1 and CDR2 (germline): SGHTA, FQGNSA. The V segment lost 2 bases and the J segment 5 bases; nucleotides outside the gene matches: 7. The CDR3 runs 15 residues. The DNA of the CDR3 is TGTGCCAGCAGCTTAAACGCGGGAGGAATGGAGACCCAGTACTTC. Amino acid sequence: CASSLNAGGMETQYF.

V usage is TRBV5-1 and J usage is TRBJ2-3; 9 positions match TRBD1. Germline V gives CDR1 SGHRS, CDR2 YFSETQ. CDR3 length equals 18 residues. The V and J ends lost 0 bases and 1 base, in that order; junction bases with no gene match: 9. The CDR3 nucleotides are TGCGCCAGCAGCTTGGGGAGGACAGGGGCAAGAGGCACAGATACGCAGTATTTT. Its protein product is CASSLGRTGARGTDTQYF.

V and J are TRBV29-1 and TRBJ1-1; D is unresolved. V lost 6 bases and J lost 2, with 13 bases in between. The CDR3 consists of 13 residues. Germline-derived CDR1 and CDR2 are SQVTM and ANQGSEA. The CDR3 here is CSVFLRGNTEAFF. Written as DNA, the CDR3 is TGCAGCGTATTTCTCCGGGGAAACACTGAAGCTTTCTTT. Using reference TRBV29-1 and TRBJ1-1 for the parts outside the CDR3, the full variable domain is SAVISQKPSRDICQRGTSLTIQCQVDSQVTMMFWYRQQPGQSLTLIATANQGSEATYESGFVIDKFPISRPNLTFSTLTVSNMSPEDSSIYLCSVFLRGNTEAFFGQGTRLTVV.

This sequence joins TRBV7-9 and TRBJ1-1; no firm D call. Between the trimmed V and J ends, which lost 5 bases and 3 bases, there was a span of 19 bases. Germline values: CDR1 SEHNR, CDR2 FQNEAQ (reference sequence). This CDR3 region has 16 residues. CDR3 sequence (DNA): TGTGCCAGCAGCCTCAGTGGGCGAAAGGATGACACTGAAGCTTTCTTT. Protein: CASSLSGRKDDTEAFF.

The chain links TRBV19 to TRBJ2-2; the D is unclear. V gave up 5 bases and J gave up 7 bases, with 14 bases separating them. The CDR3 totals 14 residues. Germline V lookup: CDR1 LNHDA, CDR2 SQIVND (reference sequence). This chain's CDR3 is CASSFPAGYGELFF. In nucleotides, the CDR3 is TGTGCCAGTAGTTTTCCTGCCGGATACGGGGAGCTGTTTTTT.

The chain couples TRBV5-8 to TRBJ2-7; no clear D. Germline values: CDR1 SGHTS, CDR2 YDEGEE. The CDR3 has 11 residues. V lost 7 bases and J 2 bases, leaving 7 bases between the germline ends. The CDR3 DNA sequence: TGTGCCAGCGGCCTTACCTACGAGCAGTACTTC. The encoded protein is CASGLTYEQYF.

CDR3 DNA sequence: TGTGCCAGCAGCGTCGATTTCGAGCAGTACTTC. Amino acids: CASSVDFEQYF. V is TRBV2 and J is TRBJ2-7; D ambiguous. The CDR3 totals 11 residues. Germline lookup yields CDR1 SNHLY and CDR2 FYNNEI. Trimming stripped 6 bases from V and 6 bases from J, with 9 bases between.

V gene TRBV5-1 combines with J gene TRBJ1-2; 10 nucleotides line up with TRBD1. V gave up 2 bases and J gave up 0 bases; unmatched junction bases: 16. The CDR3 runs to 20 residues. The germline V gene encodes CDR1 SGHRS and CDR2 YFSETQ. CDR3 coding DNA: TGCGCCAGCAGCTTATCCTTACCTGGGACAGGGGCCCGTCCTAACTATGGCTACACCTTC. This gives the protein CASSLSLPGTGARPNYGYTF.

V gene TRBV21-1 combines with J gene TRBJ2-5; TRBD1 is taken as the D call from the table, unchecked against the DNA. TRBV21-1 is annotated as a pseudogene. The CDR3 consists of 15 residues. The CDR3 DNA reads TGTGCCAGCAGCAAAAAGGGCAGGGCGCGGGAGACCCAGTACTTC. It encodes CASSKKGRARETQYF.